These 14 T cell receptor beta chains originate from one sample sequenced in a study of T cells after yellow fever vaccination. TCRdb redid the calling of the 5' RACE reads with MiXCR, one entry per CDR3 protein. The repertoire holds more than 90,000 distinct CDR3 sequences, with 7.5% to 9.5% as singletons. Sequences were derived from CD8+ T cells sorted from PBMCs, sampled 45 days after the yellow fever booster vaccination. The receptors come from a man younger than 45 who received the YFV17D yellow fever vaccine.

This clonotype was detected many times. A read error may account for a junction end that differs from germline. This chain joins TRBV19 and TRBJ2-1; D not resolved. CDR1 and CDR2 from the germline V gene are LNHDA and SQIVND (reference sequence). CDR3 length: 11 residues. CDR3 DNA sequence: TGTGCCAGCAGTATTTACAATGAGCAGTTCTTC. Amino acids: CASSIYNEQFF.

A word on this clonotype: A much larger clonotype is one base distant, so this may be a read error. CDR3 loop: CASSSSAGETDTQYF. The CDR3 DNA reads TGTGCCAGCAGTTCATCGGCGGGAGAAACAGATACGCAGTATTTT. The chain recombines TRBV27 with TRBJ2-3; TRBD2 matches at 7 bases. Trimming took 4 bases from V and 3 from J; bases not matched to a gene: 7. CDR3 size: 15 residues. Germline CDR1 is MNHEY and CDR2 is SMNVEV (reference sequence).

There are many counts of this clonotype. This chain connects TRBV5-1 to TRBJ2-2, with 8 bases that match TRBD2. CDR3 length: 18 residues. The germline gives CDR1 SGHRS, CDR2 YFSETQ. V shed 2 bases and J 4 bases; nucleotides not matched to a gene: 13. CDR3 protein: CASSLEAGGRLSTGELFF. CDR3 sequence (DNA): TGCGCCAGCAGCTTAGAGGCGGGAGGCCGATTAAGCACCGGGGAGCTGTTTTTT. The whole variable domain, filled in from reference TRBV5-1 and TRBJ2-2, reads KAGVTQTPRYLIKTRGQQVTLSCSPISGHRSVSWYQQTPGQGLQFLFEYFSETQRNKGNFPGRFSGRQFSNSRSEMNVSTLELGDSALYLCASSLEAGGRLSTGELFFGEGSRLTVL.

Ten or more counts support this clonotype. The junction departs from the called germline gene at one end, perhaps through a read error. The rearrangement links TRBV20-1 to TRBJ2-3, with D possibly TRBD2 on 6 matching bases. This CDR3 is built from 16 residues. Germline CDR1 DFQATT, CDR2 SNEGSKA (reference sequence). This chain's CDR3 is CSARIRDFAPKDPQYF. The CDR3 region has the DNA TGCAGTGCTAGAATTCGGGACTTCGCGCCTAAAGATCCGCAGTATTTT.

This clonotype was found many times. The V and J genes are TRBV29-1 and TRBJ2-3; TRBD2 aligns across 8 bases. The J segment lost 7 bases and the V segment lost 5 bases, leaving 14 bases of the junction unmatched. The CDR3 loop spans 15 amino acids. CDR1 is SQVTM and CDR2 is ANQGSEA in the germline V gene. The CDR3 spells CSVYGSSGKLYTQYF. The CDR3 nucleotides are TGCAGCGTTTATGGGAGTAGCGGGAAATTGTATACGCAGTATTTT.

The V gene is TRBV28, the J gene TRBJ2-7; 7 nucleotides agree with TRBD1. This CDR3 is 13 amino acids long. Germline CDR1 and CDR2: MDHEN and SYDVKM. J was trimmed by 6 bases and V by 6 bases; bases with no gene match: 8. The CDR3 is CASSTGTVGEQYF. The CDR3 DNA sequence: TGTGCCAGCAGCACCGGGACAGTTGGCGAGCAGTACTTC.

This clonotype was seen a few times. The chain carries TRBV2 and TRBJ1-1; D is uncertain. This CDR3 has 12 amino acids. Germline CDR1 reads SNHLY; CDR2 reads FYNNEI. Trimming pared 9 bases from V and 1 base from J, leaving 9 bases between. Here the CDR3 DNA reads TGTGCCAGTCTAATAGGGAACACTGAAGCTTTCTTT. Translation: CASLIGNTEAFF. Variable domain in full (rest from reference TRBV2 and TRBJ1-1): EPEVTQTPSHQVTQMGQEVILRCVPISNHLYFYWYRQILGQKVEFLVSFYNNEISEKSEIFDDQFSVERPDGSNFTLKIRSTKLEDSAMYFCASLIGNTEAFFGQGTRLTVV.

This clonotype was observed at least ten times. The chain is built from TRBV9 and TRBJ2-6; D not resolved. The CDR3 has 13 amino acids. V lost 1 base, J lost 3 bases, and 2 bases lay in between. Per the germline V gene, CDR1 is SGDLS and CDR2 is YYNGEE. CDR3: CASSVYGANVLTF. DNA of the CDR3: TGTGCCAGCAGCGTATATGGGGCCAACGTCCTGACTTTC.

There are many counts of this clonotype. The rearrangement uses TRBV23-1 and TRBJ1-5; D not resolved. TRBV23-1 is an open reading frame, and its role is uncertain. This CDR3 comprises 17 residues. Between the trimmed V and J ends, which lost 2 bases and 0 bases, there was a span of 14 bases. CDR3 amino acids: CASSQRRQAISNQPQHF. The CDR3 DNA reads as TGCGCCAGCAGTCAACGGAGGCAGGCCATTAGCAATCAGCCCCAGCATTTT.

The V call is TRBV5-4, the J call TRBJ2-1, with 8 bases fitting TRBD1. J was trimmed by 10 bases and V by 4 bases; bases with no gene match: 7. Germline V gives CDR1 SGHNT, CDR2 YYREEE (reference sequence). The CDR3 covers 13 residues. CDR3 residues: CASSNAQGAEQFF. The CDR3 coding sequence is TGTGCCAGCAGCAATGCGCAGGGGGCCGAGCAGTTCTTC.

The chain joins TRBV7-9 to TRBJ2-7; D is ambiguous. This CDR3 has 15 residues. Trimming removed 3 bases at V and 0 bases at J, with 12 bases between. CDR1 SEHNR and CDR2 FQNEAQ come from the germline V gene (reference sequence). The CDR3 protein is CASSFYDRSSYEQYF. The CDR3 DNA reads TGTGCCAGCAGCTTCTATGACCGGAGCTCCTACGAGCAGTACTTC.

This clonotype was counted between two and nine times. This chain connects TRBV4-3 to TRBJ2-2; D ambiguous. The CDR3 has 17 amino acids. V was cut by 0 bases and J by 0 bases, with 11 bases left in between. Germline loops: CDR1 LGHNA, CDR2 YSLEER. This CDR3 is CASSQDLRRTNTGELFF. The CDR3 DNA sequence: TGCGCCAGCAGCCAAGATCTTAGGCGTACGAACACCGGGGAGCTGTTTTTT.

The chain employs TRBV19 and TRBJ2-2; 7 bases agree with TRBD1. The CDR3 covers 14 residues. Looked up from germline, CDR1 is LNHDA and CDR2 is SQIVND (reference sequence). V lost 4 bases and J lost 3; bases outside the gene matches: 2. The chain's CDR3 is CASSTRGHTGELFF. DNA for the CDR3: TGTGCCAGTAGTACAAGGGGGCACACCGGGGAGCTGTTTTTT.

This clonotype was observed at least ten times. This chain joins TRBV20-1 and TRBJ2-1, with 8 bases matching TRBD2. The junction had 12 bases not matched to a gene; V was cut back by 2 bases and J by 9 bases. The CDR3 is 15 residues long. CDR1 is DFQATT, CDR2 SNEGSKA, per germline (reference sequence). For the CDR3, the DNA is TGCAGTGCTAGATCGTTCCGGGAGGGCCTAGTTGAGCAGTTCTTC. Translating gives CSARSFREGLVEQFF.